The 11 T cell receptor beta chains in this list originate from one sample, sequenced in a study of T cells after yellow fever vaccination. TCRdb processed the 5' RACE reads anew with MiXCR; each CDR3 protein has one entry. This sample carries a few hundred thousand distinct CDR3 sequences, approximately 4% of them seen once, and the ten largest clones take under 30%. The material was PBMCs, obtained 5 days after the yellow fever booster vaccination. Receptors were obtained from a man aged 18-30 years who received the YFV17D yellow fever vaccine.

This clonotype was detected many times. V gene TRBV5-6 combines with J gene TRBJ2-1, with 8 bases lining up with TRBD2. The CDR3 runs 17 residues. Germline CDR1 and CDR2: SGHDT and YYEEEE. The J segment lost 4 bases and the V segment lost 4 bases, leaving 13 bases of the junction unmatched. For the CDR3, the DNA is TGTGCCAGCAGCCTTCTTGTTAGAGCGGGGGAGTACAATGAGCAGTTCTTC. It is translated as CASSLLVRAGEYNEQFF.

This rearrangement joins TRBV12-3 or TRBV12-4 to TRBJ1-6; no definite D call. This CDR3 region has 13 residues. The V gene lost 7 bases and the J gene lost 9 bases, with 13 bases spanning the gap. In DNA, the CDR3 is TGTGCCAGCATCCAGCAGAGAGGTTCACCCCTCCACTTT. The encoded protein is CASIQQRGSPLHF.

The V gene is TRBV6-5, the J gene TRBJ1-1; no firm D call. Per germline, CDR1 MNHEY and CDR2 SVGAGI. This CDR3 spans 13 amino acids. V lost 6 bases and J lost 2, with 10 bases in between. CDR3 in DNA: TGTGCCAGCAGATCGACACTTAACACTGAAGCTTTCTTT. Amino acids: CASRSTLNTEAFF.

The table lists this clonotype with a few counts. The J gene is TRBJ1-1, the V gene TRBV6-1; possible D gene TRBD1, 6 bases. From germline, CDR1 is MNHNS and CDR2 SASEGT. V dropped 4 bases and J dropped 1 base, with 19 bases sitting between them. CDR3 length equals 17 residues. The CDR3 protein is CASSGGGTGRANTEAFF. Here the CDR3 DNA reads TGTGCCAGCAGTGGCGGGGGTACAGGGCGTGCGAACACTGAAGCTTTCTTT.

This clonotype was counted many times. The CDR3 reads CASSLALAGVNNEQFF. The CDR3 bases are TGTGCCAGCAGCTTAGCCTTAGCGGGCGTGAACAATGAGCAGTTCTTC. V gene TRBV11-1 combines with J gene TRBJ2-1; 7 bases map to TRBD2. V dropped 0 bases and J dropped 5; count of bases not matched to a gene: 7. The CDR3 runs 16 residues. Germline values: CDR1 SGHAT, CDR2 FQDESV (reference sequence).

The V call is TRBV27, the J call TRBJ1-3; TRBD1 agrees at 7 bases. The germline gives CDR1 MNHEY, CDR2 SMNVEV (reference sequence). This CDR3 spans 14 amino acids. After removal of 8 bases from V and 8 bases from J, the junction contained 12 bases not matched to a gene. CDR3 DNA: TGTGCCAGCGGGCGAGGGGGCCTCGGTCACACCATATATTTT. Translation gives CASGRGGLGHTIYF.

The table lists this clonotype with a few counts. The chain recombines TRBV5-6 with TRBJ1-1; TRBD1 might be the D (6 bases). This CDR3 region has 16 residues. Trimming took 6 bases from V and 6 from J, leaving 24 bases between them. Germline V gives CDR1 SGHDT, CDR2 YYEEEE. CDR3 protein: CASTQTGPEWEAEAFF. In DNA, the CDR3 is TGTGCCAGCACCCAGACAGGCCCCGAGTGGGAAGCTGAAGCTTTCTTT.

This clonotype was detected many times. This chain joins TRBV7-6 and TRBJ2-1, with 11 bases matching TRBD2. There are 18 residues in the CDR3. The V segment lost 5 bases and the J segment 3 bases; nucleotides outside the gene matches: 12. Looked up from germline, CDR1 is SGHVS and CDR2 is FNYEAQ. CDR3 DNA: TGTGCCAGCAGCCCCGGAGTAGCGGGGGGGCGAGGCTACAATGAGCAGTTCTTC. It encodes CASSPGVAGGRGYNEQFF.

This chain connects TRBV5-1 to TRBJ1-4; a possible D gene is TRBD1 (5 bases). The CDR3 sequence is 15 residues long. V was trimmed by 4 bases and J by 5 bases, leaving 15 bases between them. The germline CDR1 and CDR2 sequences are SGHRS and YFSETQ. The CDR3 coding sequence is TGCGCCAGCAGCGGTCCCGGGACGGAAAATGAAAAACTGTTTTTT. Residues: CASSGPGTENEKLFF. The whole variable domain, remainder taken from reference TRBV5-1 and TRBJ1-4, is KAGVTQTPRYLIKTRGQQVTLSCSPISGHRSVSWYQQTPGQGLQFLFEYFSETQRNKGNFPGRFSGRQFSNSRSEMNVSTLELGDSALYLCASSGPGTENEKLFFGSGTQLSVL.

The table lists this clonotype with a few counts. This chain joins TRBV10-3 and TRBJ2-3; TRBD2 agrees at 11 bases. Germline-derived CDR1 and CDR2 are ENHRY and SYGVKD. This CDR3 region has 14 residues. J lost 1 base, V lost 7 bases, and 1 base had no gene match. The CDR3: CAIMGLAGTDTQYF. The CDR3 nucleotides are TGTGCCATCATGGGACTAGCGGGCACAGATACGCAGTATTTT.

The gene calls are TRBV7-9 and TRBJ2-1, with a weak D call TRBD1 (5 bases). V lost 4 bases to trimming and J lost 8 bases, with 24 bases between them. The length of the CDR3 is 17 residues. The germline V gene has CDR1 SEHNR and CDR2 FQNEAQ (reference sequence). The CDR3, as DNA: TGTGCCAGCAGCTCCGTCCACAGGCGAGCTGGTTCCCATGAGCAGTTCTTC. It translates to CASSSVHRRAGSHEQFF.